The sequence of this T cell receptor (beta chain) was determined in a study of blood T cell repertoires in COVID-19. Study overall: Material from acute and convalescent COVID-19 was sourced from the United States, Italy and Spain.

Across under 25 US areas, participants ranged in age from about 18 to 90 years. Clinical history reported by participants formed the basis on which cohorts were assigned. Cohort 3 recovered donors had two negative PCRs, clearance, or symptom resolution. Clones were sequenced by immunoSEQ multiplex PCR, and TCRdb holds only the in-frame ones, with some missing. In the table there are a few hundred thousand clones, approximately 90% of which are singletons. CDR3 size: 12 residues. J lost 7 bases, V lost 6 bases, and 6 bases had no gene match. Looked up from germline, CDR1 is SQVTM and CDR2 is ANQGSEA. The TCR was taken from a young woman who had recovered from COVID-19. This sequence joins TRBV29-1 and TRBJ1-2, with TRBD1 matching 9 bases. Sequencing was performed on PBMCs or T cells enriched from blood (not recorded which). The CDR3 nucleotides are TGCAGCGTCCCCCGGGACAGGGTTGGCTACACCTTC. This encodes CSVPRDRVGYTF.